These 12 T cell receptor beta chains were sequenced from one sample in a study of blood T cell repertoires in COVID-19. The method was immunoSEQ multiplex PCR; TCRdb's version includes in-frame clones alone and lacks a portion of them. The sample shows 43,000 or so clones, roughly 89% of them seen only once. The sequenced sample consisted of peripheral blood. Source of these receptors: a man between 60 and 70 years old with active COVID-19.

This chain links TRBV4-2 with TRBJ2-1; 10 positions match TRBD2. The CDR3 extends over 23 amino acids. The trim removed 3 bases at V and 0 bases at J, leaving 23 bases unmatched. Germline CDR1 reads LGHNA; CDR2 reads YNFKEQ. CDR3 sequence reads: CASSHPGLAPWWSIFYSYNEQFF. The CDR3 nucleotides are TGTGCCAGCAGCCACCCGGGACTAGCGCCCTGGTGGTCGATATTCTACTCCTACAATGAGCAGTTCTTC.

The table lists this clone with a few counts. This CDR3 is CASSQDRENTGELFF. CDR3 DNA: TGTGCCAGCTCACAAGACAGGGAGAACACCGGGGAGCTGTTTTTT. The rearrangement uses TRBV18 and TRBJ2-2, with 7 bases fitting TRBD1. The length of the CDR3 is 15 residues. V was clipped by 4 bases and J by 1 base; unmatched bases: 3. Germline assignment: CDR1 KGHSH and CDR2 LQKENI.

CDR3 in DNA: TGTGCCAGCAGTACTAGGACAGGGAGAGAGACCCAGTACTTC. Translated, it gives CASSTRTGRETQYF. The genes are TRBV6-2 or TRBV6-3 and TRBJ2-5, with 8 bases fitting TRBD1. V dropped 5 bases and J dropped 4; count of bases not matched to a gene: 6. There are 14 residues in the CDR3. Germline V gene lookup returns CDR1 MNHEY and CDR2 SVGEGT.

The chain uses TRBV4-1 and TRBJ1-4; D is undetermined. V was trimmed by 8 bases and J by 3 bases, leaving 16 bases between them. Germline V gives CDR1 MGHRA, CDR2 YSYEKL. This CDR3 is 15 amino acids long. The CDR3 loop is CASLPDGAPNEKLFF. CDR3 in DNA: TGCGCCAGCCTTCCCGACGGAGCACCTAATGAAAAACTGTTTTTT.

The rearrangement links TRBV7-2 to TRBJ1-1, with D possibly matching TRBD1 (6 bases). Trimming shortened V by 5 bases and J by 3 bases, and 13 bases separated the two germline ends. CDR1 and CDR2 (germline): SGHTA, FQGNSA. This CDR3 is 14 amino acids long. CDR3 loop: CASSVGQSYTEAFF. DNA for the CDR3: TGTGCCAGCAGCGTAGGACAGAGCTACACTGAAGCTTTCTTT.

The gene calls are TRBV5-4 and TRBJ1-3; D remains ambiguous. The CDR3 length is 14 residues. V was clipped by 4 bases and J by 0 bases, with 8 bases between them. In germline, CDR1 is SGHNT, CDR2 YYREEE (reference sequence). CDR3 region: CASSQTGSGNTIYF. The CDR3 nucleotides read TGTGCCAGCAGCCAAACCGGCTCTGGAAACACCATATATTTT. Supplemented by reference TRBV5-4 and TRBJ1-3, the full variable domain reads ETGVTQSPTHLIKTRGQQVTLRCSSQSGHNTVSWYQQALGQGPQFIFQYYREEENGRGNFPPRFSGLQFPNYSSELNVNALELDDSALYLCASSQTGSGNTIYFGEGSWLTVV.

In the case of this clone: The junction departs from germline at one end; a sequencing error may be responsible. The chain combines TRBV3-1 (or the pseudogene TRBV3-2) with TRBJ1-2; possibly TRBD1 for D (6 bases). Germline CDR1 reads LGHDT; CDR2 reads YNNKEL (reference sequence). This CDR3 region has 11 residues. In DNA, the CDR3 is TGTGCCAGCAGCCAAGACAGGGGCTTCACCTTC. This encodes CASSQDRGFTF.

This clone has more than one count but fewer than ten. The chain carries TRBV5-5 and TRBJ1-3; the D gene is possibly TRBD1 (5 bases). The ends were cut back, 4 bases at V and 0 bases at J, with 14 bases in the middle. CDR3 length equals 16 residues. Germline V gene sequence: CDR1 SGHKS, CDR2 YYEKEE (reference sequence). This chain's CDR3 is CASSRGTGDSGNTIYF. The CDR3 DNA reads TGTGCCAGCAGCAGGGGTACAGGAGACTCTGGAAACACCATATATTTT.

V and J are TRBV19 and TRBJ2-1, with D perhaps TRBD2 (6 bases). Trimming removed 3 bases from V and 9 bases from J, with 9 bases in between. Germline assignment: CDR1 LNHDA and CDR2 SQIVND (reference sequence). The CDR3 runs 12 residues. CDR3: CASSMSGGEQFF. The CDR3 nucleotides are TGTGCCAGTAGTATGTCCGGGGGTGAGCAGTTCTTC.

The chain links TRBV29-1 to TRBJ1-3; D gene uncertain. The CDR3 length is 13 residues. Trimming took 1 base from V and 4 from J, leaving 8 bases between them. Germline V gene lookup returns CDR1 SQVTM and CDR2 ANQGSEA. DNA of the CDR3: TGCAGCGTTGAAGCGGTCCTCGGAAACACCATATATTTT. Translation: CSVEAVLGNTIYF.

The chain recombines TRBV5-1 with TRBJ2-5; D possibly corresponds to TRBD1 (6 bases). Germline values: CDR1 SGHRS, CDR2 YFSETQ. V lost 5 bases and J 3 bases, leaving 26 bases between the germline ends. The CDR3 length is 18 residues. Written as DNA, the CDR3 is TGCGCCAGCAGGTCGTATAAAAGGGACACCGGCTTCGAAGAGACCCAGTACTTC. It encodes CASRSYKRDTGFEETQYF. Using reference TRBV5-1 and TRBJ2-5 for the parts outside the CDR3, the full variable domain is KAGVTQTPRYLIKTRGQQVTLSCSPISGHRSVSWYQQTPGQGLQFLFEYFSETQRNKGNFPGRFSGRQFSNSRSEMNVSTLELGDSALYLCASRSYKRDTGFEETQYFGPGTRLLVL.

This clone occurred a few times. This rearrangement joins TRBV5-6 to TRBJ2-1; D perhaps matches TRBD1 (7 bases). The V and J ends lost 0 bases and 4 bases respectively, with 17 bases between them. The CDR3 loop spans 17 amino acids. Per germline, CDR1 SGHDT and CDR2 YYEEEE. CDR3 protein: CASSLEQGGLGYNEQFF. CDR3 coding DNA: TGTGCCAGCAGCTTGGAGCAGGGGGGCTTAGGATACAATGAGCAGTTCTTC.